These 15 T cell receptor beta chains originate from one sample sequenced in a study of regulatory T cells in long-lasting Graves disease. Researchers made TCR beta libraries by using iRepertoire HTBI primers and running Arm-PCR on CDR3 regions. TCRdb analysed the multiplex PCR reads with MiXCR anew, one entry per CDR3 protein. This repertoire shows roughly 500,000 distinct CDR3 sequences, around 21% found once; its top ten account for 7% to 10%. The sample's time point: persistent/refractory GD, antithyroid drugs over 5 years with positive TRAb. The authors made the TCR library using RNA they extracted from PBMCs. The specimen was peripheral blood mononuclear cells (PBMCs), collected when the disease was refractory, from a patient treated with antithyroid drugs. All receptors derive from a female donor with Graves disease.

This clonotype was counted at least ten times. This sequence joins TRBV28 and TRBJ1-2; D may be TRBD1 (5 bases). Trimming took 6 bases from V and 2 from J, leaving 10 bases between them. The germline CDR1 and CDR2 sequences are MDHEN and SYDVKM. The CDR3 runs to 13 residues. The CDR3 protein is CASRPGPNYGYTF. The CDR3 DNA is TGTGCCAGCAGGCCGGGACCGAACTATGGCTACACCTTC.

V and J are TRBV29-1 and TRBJ1-1, with D possibly matching TRBD1 (5 bases). The germline V and J ends were trimmed by 0 bases and 3 bases, with 8 bases remaining between them. In germline, CDR1 is SQVTM, CDR2 ANQGSEA. This CDR3 has 13 residues. The CDR3 loop reads CSVEEGQHTEAFF. In DNA, the CDR3 is TGCAGCGTTGAAGAAGGACAACACACTGAAGCTTTCTTT.

This chain links TRBV27 with TRBJ2-5; the D gene is possibly TRBD1 (6 bases). From germline, CDR1 is MNHEY and CDR2 SMNVEV (reference sequence). The CDR3 spans 14 residues. Deletions cut 6 bases from V and 1 base from J, with 12 bases between. This chain's CDR3 is CASRLQGLQETQYF. The CDR3 coding sequence is TGTGCCAGCAGACTACAGGGCCTCCAAGAGACCCAGTACTTC.

This clonotype was seen many times. V and J are TRBV10-3 and TRBJ2-7, with TRBD2 identical over 12 bases. This CDR3 contains 16 residues. After removal of 6 bases from V and 7 bases from J, the junction contained 13 bases not matched to a gene. Germline values: CDR1 ENHRY, CDR2 SYGVKD. The CDR3 nucleotides are TGTGCCATCAGAACCACACGGACTAGCGGGATACAAGAGCAGTACTTC. Translated: CAIRTTRTSGIQEQYF.

Details on this clonotype: The junction differs from germline at one of its ends, possibly a read error. The V call is TRBV28, the J call TRBJ2-7; 8 bases map to TRBD2. This CDR3 is built from 16 residues. Germline lookup yields CDR1 MDHEN and CDR2 SYDVKM. CDR3 bases: TGTGCCAGCAGCTTTCCGGGAGGGCCGGAGACCTACGGGCAGTACTTC. Protein: CASSFPGGPETYGQYF.

This clonotype turned up a few times. The chain is built from TRBV7-8 and TRBJ2-4, with 9 bases aligning to TRBD1. Trimming at V came to 5 bases and at J to 6 bases, leaving 5 bases not matched to a gene. Germline loops: CDR1 SGHVS, CDR2 FQNEAQ. CDR3 length: 14 residues. CDR3 DNA: TGTGCCAGCAGCCGCCGGGACAGGGTAAACATTCAGTACTTC. Translation gives CASSRRDRVNIQYF.

This clonotype has just a few counts. The V call is TRBV6-1, the J call TRBJ2-1, with 14 bases identical to TRBD2. The ends lost 6 bases at V and 7 bases at J; junction bases unmatched: 11. Per the germline V gene, CDR1 is MNHNS and CDR2 is SASEGT. The CDR3 consists of 17 residues. The CDR3 DNA reads TGTGCCAGCAGCTTTCTCGGACTAGCGGGAGGCGGGAATGAGCAGTTCTTC. This codes for CASSFLGLAGGGNEQFF.

This clonotype appeared a few times. The V call is TRBV12-5, the J call TRBJ1-1; weak D call: TRBD1 (6 bases). The CDR3 consists of 16 residues. V lost 1 base, J lost 2 bases, and 14 bases lay in between. Germline loops: CDR1 LGHNT, CDR2 FRNRAP. CDR3 in DNA: TGTGCTAGTGGTTTGGGAGTGGGGGGCACAAACACTGAAGCTTTCTTT. This sequence encodes CASGLGVGGTNTEAFF. Combining the CDR3 with reference TRBV12-5 and TRBJ1-1 gives the whole variable domain DARVTQTPRHKVTEMGQEVTMRCQPILGHNTVFWYRQTMMQGLELLAYFRNRAPLDDSGMPKDRFSAEMPDATLATLKIQPSEPRDSAVYFCASGLGVGGTNTEAFFGQGTRLTVV.

This clonotype was found a few times. The rearrangement uses TRBV30 and TRBJ2-2, with D unresolved. Germline CDR1 reads GTSNPN; CDR2 reads SVGIG (reference sequence). Between the trimmed V and J ends, which lost 4 bases and 1 base, there was a span of 16 bases. The CDR3 consists of 16 residues. The CDR3 protein is CAWTLTHFKNTGELFF. In DNA, the CDR3 is TGTGCCTGGACTTTGACTCATTTCAAGAACACCGGGGAGCTGTTTTTT.

This clonotype has just a few counts. V is TRBV9 and J is TRBJ2-2; 10 bases map to TRBD2. V lost 3 bases to trimming and J lost 6 bases; unmatched junction nucleotides: 5. Germline CDR1 SGDLS, CDR2 YYNGEE. The CDR3 spans 15 residues. The CDR3 spells CASSELAGVAGELFF. The DNA for the CDR3 is TGTGCCAGCAGCGAGCTAGCGGGAGTGGCCGGGGAGCTGTTTTTT.

Many counts were recorded for this clonotype. The rearrangement links TRBV2 to TRBJ2-5, with a weak D call TRBD2 (5 bases). The CDR3 totals 16 residues. Germline V gives CDR1 SNHLY, CDR2 FYNNEI. The V and J ends lost 6 bases and 1 base respectively, with 18 bases between them. The CDR3 protein is CASRAREFFFQETQYF. CDR3 DNA sequence: TGTGCCAGCAGGGCCCGGGAATTTTTTTTCCAAGAGACCCAGTACTTC.

CDR3 residues: CASSLGDWTDGANVLTF. In DNA form, the CDR3 reads TGCGCCAGCAGCTTGGGGGATTGGACAGACGGGGCCAACGTCCTGACTTTC. The V gene is TRBV5-1, the J gene TRBJ2-6; D perhaps matches TRBD1 (6 bases). Germline CDR1 and CDR2: SGHRS and YFSETQ. The CDR3 consists of 17 residues. Trimming left V 0 bases short and J 4 bases short, with 14 bases between.

The chain uses TRBV19 and TRBJ2-7, with 9 bases matching TRBD2. Germline CDR1 LNHDA, CDR2 SQIVND (reference sequence). The CDR3 runs to 15 residues. V gave up 5 bases and J gave up 5 bases; unmatched junction bases: 10. The CDR3 here is CASSWGGRAIHEQYF. The CDR3 nucleotides are TGTGCCAGTAGTTGGGGCGGGAGGGCCATCCACGAGCAGTACTTC.

This chain connects TRBV10-3 to TRBJ2-7, with D maybe TRBD2 (5 bases). CDR3 length: 13 amino acids. Germline loops: CDR1 ENHRY, CDR2 SYGVKD. Trimming stripped 4 bases from V and 3 bases from J, with 10 bases between. CDR3 sequence reads: CAISADGNYEQYF. The CDR3 DNA is TGTGCCATCAGTGCGGACGGGAACTACGAGCAGTACTTC.

This clonotype was seen ten or more times. The gene calls are TRBV14 and TRBJ1-1; TRBD1 might be the D (6 bases). Germline CDR1 and CDR2: SGHDN and FVKESK. Trimming removed 3 bases at V and 11 bases at J, with 13 bases between. The CDR3 spans 12 residues. CDR3 DNA: TGTGCCAGCAGCCAGGGTCAGGGGTCGGCTTTCTTT. Its translation: CASSQGQGSAFF.